The 29 T cell receptor beta chains below come from one sample, sequenced in a study of T cells in Graves' hyperthyroidism and ophthalmopathy (dated by TCRdb to between 2018 and 2020). The method behind the library was multiplex PCR. TCRdb names Illumina HiSeq 2000 as the instrument used. TCR beta CDR3 regions were amplified from RNA transcripts. The TCR CDR3 was subjected to a first round of RT-PCR using the HTBI primer set and the Qiagen OneStep RT-PCR kit. The raw public reads went through TCRdb reprocessing: fastp at Q25, MiXCR clone calling, in-frame beta chains kept. Duplicate CDR3 protein sequences are folded into a single record with the most common DNA and genes. For this sample the table gives roughly 580,000 distinct CDR3 sequences, of which 46% were detected only once. The ten largest clones represent roughly 8.2% of the sample. Sequenced: peripheral blood or thyroid tissue (not recorded which). Receptors were obtained from a woman between 18 and 29 years old with Graves' hyperthyroidism. Donor details come from another sample of the same person, matched by shared clones.

The CDR3 DNA reads TGTGCCACCACGAGGGGACAGTCTAATGAAAAACTGTTTTTT. Translated, it gives CATTRGQSNEKLFF. The V and J genes are TRBV15 and TRBJ1-4; 7 bases fit TRBD1. The CDR3 totals 14 residues. V lost 7 bases to trimming and J lost 3 bases; unmatched junction nucleotides: 5. Germline lookup yields CDR1 LNHNV and CDR2 YYDKDF (reference sequence). Complete variable domain (other parts from reference TRBV15 and TRBJ1-4): DAMVIQNPRYQVTQFGKPVTLSCSQTLNHNVMYWYQQKSSQAPKLLFHYYDKDFNNEADTPDNFQSRRPNTSFCFLDIRSPGLGDTAMYLCATTRGQSNEKLFFGSGTQLSVL.

Notes on this clonotype: Because the CDR3 is missing its conserved closing phenylalanine or tryptophan, this is likely a read error. The chain combines TRBV11-1 with TRBJ2-7; TRBD1 agrees at 7 bases. CDR3 length equals 14 residues. Germline V gene data show CDR1 as SGHAT and CDR2 as FQDESV (reference sequence). V gave up 4 bases and J gave up 3 bases; unmatched junction bases: 6. DNA of the CDR3: TGTGCCAGCAGCTCCCCTGACAGGGACTACGAGCAGTACTCC. It codes for CASSSPDRDYEQYS.

V is TRBV2 and J is TRBJ1-6; possible D gene TRBD1, 5 bases. Germline V gene data show CDR1 as SNHLY and CDR2 as FYNNEI. V was trimmed by 3 bases and J by 10 bases, leaving 10 bases between them. This CDR3 spans 13 amino acids. CDR3 sequence reads: CASSEAQDSPLHF. CDR3 coding DNA: TGTGCCAGCAGTGAGGCACAGGACTCACCCCTCCACTTT.

This chain links TRBV9 with TRBJ1-2; tentative D call: TRBD1 (6 bases). This CDR3 is built from 15 residues. Germline-derived CDR1 and CDR2 are SGDLS and YYNGEE. Trimming took off 4 bases at V and 4 bases at J, with 17 bases between the two ends. CDR3 DNA sequence: TGTGCCAGCAGCCAAGAGAGGGGGTACGGCTATGGCTACACCTTC. It encodes CASSQERGYGYGYTF.

This clonotype has just a few counts. The genes are TRBV9 and TRBJ2-5; 8 bases match TRBD1. Trimming cost V 3 bases and J 3 bases; bases outside gene matches: 7. CDR1 is SGDLS and CDR2 is YYNGEE in the germline V gene. The CDR3 is made up of 15 amino acids. The CDR3 is CASSAAGTGEETQYF. The DNA for the CDR3 is TGTGCCAGCAGCGCTGCCGGGACAGGTGAAGAGACCCAGTACTTC.

The sample holds one count of this clonotype. A much larger clone lies one base from this, so it may be a read error. The V gene is TRBV15, the J gene TRBJ1-3; unclear D gene. The CDR3 loop spans 17 amino acids. Germline assignment: CDR1 LNHNV and CDR2 YYDKDF (reference sequence). V lost 8 bases and J lost 0, with 20 bases in between. Written as DNA, the CDR3 is TGTGCCACCGGGTCCAGTCTACTACTACTCTCTGGAAACACCATATATTTT. Translated, it gives CATGSSLLLLSGNTIYF. Combining the CDR3 with reference TRBV15 and TRBJ1-3 gives the whole variable domain DAMVIQNPRYQVTQFGKPVTLSCSQTLNHNVMYWYQQKSSQAPKLLFHYYDKDFNNEADTPDNFQSRRPNTSFCFLDIRSPGLGDTAMYLCATGSSLLLLSGNTIYFGEGSWLTVV.

The chain uses TRBV9 and TRBJ1-1; D might be TRBD1 (6 bases). V lost 2 bases and J 3 bases, leaving 11 bases between the germline ends. CDR1 and CDR2 from the germline V gene are SGDLS and YYNGEE. The CDR3 is made up of 14 amino acids. The CDR3 DNA is TGTGCCAGCAGCGTGAACAGGGAGTACACTGAAGCTTTCTTT. Translation gives CASSVNREYTEAFF.

This chain links TRBV20-1 with TRBJ2-6, with TRBD1 matching over 11 bases. Trimming removed 5 bases from V and 0 bases from J; junction bases left unmatched: 9. This CDR3 has 18 amino acids. Germline V gene sequence: CDR1 DFQATT, CDR2 SNEGSKA (reference sequence). The CDR3 protein is CSAPGQGGTISGANVLTF. The DNA for the CDR3 is TGCAGTGCTCCGGGACAGGGGGGTACAATCTCTGGGGCCAACGTCCTGACTTTC.

The chain recombines TRBV2 with TRBJ1-4; weak D call: TRBD1 (6 bases). Germline CDR1 and CDR2: SNHLY and FYNNEI. Deletions cut 7 bases from V and 5 bases from J, with 11 bases between. This CDR3 has 13 amino acids. In nucleotides, the CDR3 is TGTGCCAGCAAAGAAGGACAGAATGAAAAACTGTTTTTT. Its translation is CASKEGQNEKLFF.

About this clonotype itself: At one boundary the junction diverges from the germline segment, which might be a read error. The CDR3 here is CASSGGTGMLSTEAFF. The CDR3, as DNA: TGTGCCAGTAGTGGGGGGACAGGGATGCTTAGCACTGAAGCTTTCTTT. The rearrangement links TRBV25-1 to TRBJ1-1, with 9 bases identical to TRBD1. CDR3 length: 16 residues. Germline loops: CDR1 MGHDK, CDR2 SYGVNS.

The chain couples TRBV5-1 to TRBJ1-4; TRBD1 might be the D (5 bases). This CDR3 has 15 amino acids. With 1 base removed from V and 7 bases from J, the gap between germline ends came to 14 bases. Germline values: CDR1 SGHRS, CDR2 YFSETQ. This CDR3 reads CASSLRQTDGEKLFF. DNA for the CDR3: TGCGCCAGCAGCTTGAGACAGACGGATGGTGAAAAACTGTTTTTT.

The chain is built from TRBV19 and TRBJ1-6, with D uncertain. The CDR3 extends over 14 amino acids. The germline gives CDR1 LNHDA, CDR2 SQIVND (reference sequence). V dropped 4 bases and J dropped 10 bases, with 14 bases sitting between them. The CDR3 bases are TGTGCCAGTAGTAAGACCGCGGGGTTATCACCCCTCCACTTT. This translates into CASSKTAGLSPLHF. Using reference TRBV19 and TRBJ1-6 for the parts outside the CDR3, the full variable domain is DGGITQSPKYLFRKEGQNVTLSCEQNLNHDAMYWYRQDPGQGLRLIYYSQIVNDFQKGDIAEGYSVSREKKESFPLTVTSAQKNPTAFYLCASSKTAGLSPLHFGNGTRLTVT.

In DNA, the CDR3 is TGTGCCAGCAGCTCGCGCAGGGGGCGTTACGAGCAGTACTTC. This translates into CASSSRRGRYEQYF. J is TRBJ2-7 and V is TRBV7-2; 8 bases map to TRBD1. The CDR3 is 14 amino acids. CDR1 is SGHTA, CDR2 FQGNSA, per germline. The V segment lost 4 bases and the J segment 4 bases; nucleotides outside the gene matches: 6.

The chain links TRBV7-9 to TRBJ1-2, with 9 bases aligning to TRBD1. Trimming at V came to 3 bases and at J to 8 bases, leaving 7 bases not matched to a gene. The CDR3 is 14 amino acids. Germline CDR1 reads SEHNR; CDR2 reads FQNEAQ (reference sequence). The chain's CDR3 is CASSFGDREEGYTF. The CDR3 nucleotides read TGTGCCAGCAGCTTTGGGGACAGGGAGGAAGGCTACACCTTC. Full variable domain (missing parts from reference TRBV7-9 and TRBJ1-2): DTGVSQNPRHKITKRGQNVTFRCDPISEHNRLYWYRQTLGQGPEFLTYFQNEAQLEKSRLLSDRFSAERPKGSFSTLEIQRTEQGDSAMYLCASSFGDREEGYTFGSGTRLTVV.

The rearrangement links TRBV10-1 to TRBJ2-7; 7 bases map to TRBD1. This CDR3 region has 14 residues. The J segment lost 2 bases and the V segment lost 5 bases, leaving 6 bases of the junction unmatched. Germline V lookup: CDR1 WNHNN, CDR2 SYGVQD (reference sequence). CDR3 sequence: CASSPDRETYEQYF. CDR3 bases: TGCGCCAGCAGTCCCGACAGGGAAACCTACGAGCAGTACTTC.

This sequence joins TRBV29-1 and TRBJ2-7, with D possibly being TRBD1 (6 bases). Trimming took 3 bases from V and 3 from J, leaving 12 bases between them. CDR1 is SQVTM, CDR2 ANQGSEA, per germline. This CDR3 has 13 amino acids. CDR3 nucleotides: TGCAGCGTTGATAGTCGAGGGGGCTACGAGCAGTACTTC. Translated: CSVDSRGGYEQYF.

The chain uses TRBV9 and TRBJ1-2; the D gene is possibly TRBD1 (5 bases). Trimming took 4 bases from V and 10 from J, leaving 14 bases between them. The CDR3 is 12 residues long. Germline V gene lookup returns CDR1 SGDLS and CDR2 YYNGEE. The CDR3 protein is CASSPRGDFYTF. The DNA for the CDR3 is TGTGCCAGCAGCCCGAGAGGGGACTTCTACACCTTC.

This clonotype was found a few times. The chain has TRBV6-1 and TRBJ2-7, with 14 bases matching TRBD2. CDR3 length: 18 amino acids. V was pared by 6 bases and J by 2 bases, with 12 bases of the junction left unmatched. Germline V gene data show CDR1 as MNHNS and CDR2 as SASEGT. The CDR3, as DNA: TGTGCCAGCAGCCCGCGATGGACTAGCGGGAGGACTCCCTACGAGCAGTACTTC. This gives the protein CASSPRWTSGRTPYEQYF.

This clonotype was found a few times. The chain carries TRBV6-5 and TRBJ1-1; D call uncertain. CDR3 size: 11 residues. V lost 2 bases to trimming and J lost 8 bases, with 6 bases between them. Germline V gene lookup returns CDR1 MNHEY and CDR2 SVGAGI. CDR3 residues: CASSYQLEAFF. CDR3 DNA sequence: TGTGCCAGCAGTTACCAACTAGAAGCTTTCTTT.

The chain has TRBV15 and TRBJ2-7; D is perhaps TRBD1 or TRBD2 (7 bases each). V lost 4 bases and J lost 7, with 20 bases in between. Germline V CDR1 and CDR2: LNHNV, YYDKDF (reference sequence). The CDR3 runs to 15 residues. CDR3 bases: TGTGCCACCAGCACCGGGGGAGGGGGCGGGTATGAGCAGTACTTC. Translation: CATSTGGGGGYEQYF.

This clonotype occurred a few times. V usage is TRBV19 and J usage is TRBJ1-1; D is perhaps TRBD1 (5 bases). V shed 1 base and J shed 6 bases, with 12 bases lying between them. The CDR3 has 14 residues. Germline CDR1 LNHDA, CDR2 SQIVND (reference sequence). As DNA, the CDR3 is TGTGCCAGTAGTATAGTAGGGGAAGTGCCTGAAGCTTTCTTT. Amino acids: CASSIVGEVPEAFF.

This chain uses TRBV10-3 with TRBJ2-7; 12 nucleotides align to TRBD1. Germline CDR1 is ENHRY and CDR2 is SYGVKD. Trimming took 6 bases from V and 6 from J; bases not matched to a gene: 6. The CDR3 runs 14 residues. The CDR3 nucleotides read TGTGCCATCAGGCCGGGACAGGGGGCGGGCGAGCAGTACTTC. Translating gives CAIRPGQGAGEQYF.

This clonotype was seen more than once but under ten times. The genes are TRBV5-8 and TRBJ2-5; no definite D call. Between the trimmed V and J ends, which lost 1 base and 0 bases, there was a span of 4 bases. Germline V gene data show CDR1 as SGHTS and CDR2 as YDEGEE. The CDR3 length is 13 residues. The CDR3 DNA is TGTGCCAGCAGCTTGCAGGACCAAGAGACCCAGTACTTC. Protein: CASSLQDQETQYF. Full variable domain (missing parts from reference TRBV5-8 and TRBJ2-5): EAGVTQSPTHLIKTRGQQATLRCSPISGHTSVYWYQQALGLGLQFLLWYDEGEERNRGNFPPRFSGRQFPNYSSELNVNALELEDSALYLCASSLQDQETQYFGPGTRLLVL.

Concerning this clonotype: Because the CDR3 is missing its conserved closing phenylalanine or tryptophan, this is likely a read error. The DNA is left out, because the CDR3 cannot be placed on it with certainty; the CDR3 is given as TCRdb lists it. The genes are TRBV5-1 and TRBJ2-1; TRBD2 is the table's D call and was not checked against the DNA. With termini counted, the CDR3 has 17 amino acids. The germline CDR1 and CDR2 sequences are SGHRS and YFSETQ. CDR3: CASSQGLAGGSYNEPLC.

This clonotype was seen a handful of times. This chain uses TRBV7-2 with TRBJ1-1; 8 nucleotides agree with TRBD1. CDR3 length equals 14 residues. V lost 5 bases, J lost 1 base, and 3 bases stayed unmatched. Germline CDR1 and CDR2: SGHTA and FQGNSA. In nucleotides, the CDR3 is TGTGCCAGCAGCGGACAGGGATCGAACACTGAAGCTTTCTTT. This sequence encodes CASSGQGSNTEAFF.

This clonotype was found a few times. V and J are TRBV12-3 or TRBV12-4 and TRBJ1-1, with D perhaps TRBD1 (5 bases). This CDR3 is built from 14 residues. V was trimmed by 2 bases and J by 5 bases, leaving 12 bases between them. CDR3 in amino acids: CASSLQRGGTEAFF. The CDR3 DNA follows: TGTGCCAGCAGTTTACAGAGGGGAGGGACTGAAGCTTTCTTT.

This sequence joins TRBV15 and TRBJ2-2; no clear D. The CDR3 consists of 16 residues. Germline lookup yields CDR1 LNHNV and CDR2 YYDKDF (reference sequence). Between the trimmed V and J ends, which lost 0 bases and 3 bases, there was a span of 11 bases. The CDR3 DNA sequence: TGTGCCACCAGCAGAGATTCCAGCCCTGACACCGGGGAGCTGTTTTTT. Translation gives CATSRDSSPDTGELFF.

This chain joins TRBV24-1 and TRBJ1-2; D might be TRBD1 (5 bases). This CDR3 comprises 13 residues. V lost 2 bases and J 7 bases, leaving 10 bases between the germline ends. The germline V gene encodes CDR1 KGHDR and CDR2 SFDVKD. CDR3 nucleotide sequence: TGTGCCACCAGTGATTCGTCAGGGAGTGGCTACACCTTC. Its translation: CATSDSSGSGYTF.

A word on this clonotype: One junction end disagrees with the germline gene, perhaps due to a read error. The chain has TRBV7-2 and TRBJ1-3; no definite D call. The CDR3 loop spans 11 amino acids. The V gene's germline CDR1 is SGHTA and CDR2 FQGNSA. CDR3 nucleotides: TGTGCCAGCAGCTTGGGAAGCACCATATATTTT. This gives the protein CASSLGSTIYF.